A single T cell receptor beta chain is shown here with its context. What it recognizes is unknown. This record comes from a study of cytomegalovirus exposure and HLA in healthy donors. Study-wide points: V- and J-gene trimming in TCR beta was tied to a missense DCLRE1C variant by an analysis performed later. An apparent linkage of common viral pathogens to several of the most significant clusters emerged in a later analysis. In an earlier analysis, in fewer than 700 donors, most V segments appeared productive either ~90% or ~30% of the time.

Germline-derived CDR1 and CDR2 are MGHDK and SYGVNS. The V and J ends lost 1 base and 4 bases respectively, with 7 bases between them. This CDR3 contains 13 residues. The PCR was carried out with 60 Vbeta primers and 13 Jbeta primers. Authors' processing steps: In a later analysis, about 12 million of 75 million to 85 million unique beta chains occurred in at least two donors. TCRdb's table, derived via immunoSEQ multiplex PCR, lists solely in-frame clones and lacks some. The DNA gave D and trimming, while V, J and clone size come from that table. The sample includes 150,000 to 200,000 clones, around 80% of them seen just once.

Sequencing was carried out using PBMCs. The chain couples TRBV25-1 to TRBJ1-1; no clear D gene. The TCR originated in a man in his forties in good health and CMV-seropositive. This CDR3 reads CASSESGVTEAFF. CDR3 DNA sequence: TGTGCCAGCAGTGAATCCGGGGTCACTGAAGCTTTCTTT.